The clone carrying this T cell receptor beta chain was seen only a few times. Antigen unknown. The V gene's germline CDR1 is LNHDA and CDR2 SQIVND (reference sequence). The ends were cut back, 5 bases at V and 9 bases at J, with 10 bases in the middle. The CDR3 is made up of 11 amino acids. Generated by immunoSEQ multiplex PCR, the TCRdb table keeps only in-frame clones and is missing some. The profile shows some 59,000 clones, around 80% of them singletons. Viral peptide pools were used in the ViraFEST assay to expand antigen-specific CD4+ T cells, and sequencing came afterward. CD4+ T cells were isolated after around 9 days of culture. The entry originates in a study of vaccination effects on CD4 cells after COVID-19. Study information: All study participants received two doses of BNT162b2 or mRNA-1273 vaccine.

General study findings and limits: Whether induced by infection or by vaccine, clones showed marked clonal contraction late after vaccination.

The source material was CD4+ T cells from PBMCs cultured with HCoV-229E spike peptides, sampled before COVID-19 vaccination. This receptor was taken from a human donor who received a COVID-19 vaccine. This chain links TRBV19 with TRBJ1-2; the D is unclear. The CDR3 sequence: CASSATSRYTF. For the CDR3, the DNA is TGTGCCAGTAGTGCGACATCCCGCTACACCTTC.